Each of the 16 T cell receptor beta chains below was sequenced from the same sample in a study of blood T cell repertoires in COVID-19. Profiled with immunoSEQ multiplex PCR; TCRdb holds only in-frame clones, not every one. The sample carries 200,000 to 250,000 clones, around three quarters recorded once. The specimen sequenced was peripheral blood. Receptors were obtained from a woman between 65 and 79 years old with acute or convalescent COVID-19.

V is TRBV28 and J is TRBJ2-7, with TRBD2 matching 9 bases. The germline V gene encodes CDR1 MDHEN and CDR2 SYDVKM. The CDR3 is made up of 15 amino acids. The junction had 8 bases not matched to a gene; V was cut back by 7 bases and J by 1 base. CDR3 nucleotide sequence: TGTGCCAGCACCGAGTCAGCGGGAGGATCCTACGAGCAGTACTTC. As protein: CASTESAGGSYEQYF.

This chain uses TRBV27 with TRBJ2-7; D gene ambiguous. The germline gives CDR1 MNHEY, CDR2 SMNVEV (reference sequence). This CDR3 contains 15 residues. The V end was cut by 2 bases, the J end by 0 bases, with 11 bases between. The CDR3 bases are TGTGCCAGCAGTTTAGGGTGGGCCCTCTCCTACGAGCAGTACTTC. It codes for CASSLGWALSYEQYF.

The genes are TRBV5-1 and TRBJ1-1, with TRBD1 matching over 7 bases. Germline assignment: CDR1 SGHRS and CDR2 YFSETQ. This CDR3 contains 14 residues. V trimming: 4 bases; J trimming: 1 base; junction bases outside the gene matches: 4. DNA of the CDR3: TGCGCCAGCAGCCCAGGACAGGAGAACACTGAAGCTTTCTTT. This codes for CASSPGQENTEAFF.

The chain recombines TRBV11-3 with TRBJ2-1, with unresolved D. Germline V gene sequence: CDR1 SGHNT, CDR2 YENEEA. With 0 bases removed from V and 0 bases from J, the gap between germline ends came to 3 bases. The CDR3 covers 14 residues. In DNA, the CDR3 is TGTGCCAGCAGCTTAGATAGCTCCTACAATGAGCAGTTCTTC. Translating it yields CASSLDSSYNEQFF. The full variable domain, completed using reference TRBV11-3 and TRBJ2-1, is EAGVVQSPRYKIIEKKQPVAFWCNPISGHNTLYWYLQNLGQGPELLIRYENEEAVDDSQLPKDRFSAERLKGVDSTLKIQPAELGDSAVYLCASSLDSSYNEQFFGPGTRLTVL.

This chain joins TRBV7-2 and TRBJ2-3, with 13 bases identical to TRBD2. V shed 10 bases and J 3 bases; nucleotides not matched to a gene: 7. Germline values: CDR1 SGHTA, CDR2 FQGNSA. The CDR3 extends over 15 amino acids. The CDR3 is CATTTSGRLTDTQYF. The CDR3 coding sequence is TGTGCCACCACGACTAGCGGGAGGCTTACAGATACGCAGTATTTT.

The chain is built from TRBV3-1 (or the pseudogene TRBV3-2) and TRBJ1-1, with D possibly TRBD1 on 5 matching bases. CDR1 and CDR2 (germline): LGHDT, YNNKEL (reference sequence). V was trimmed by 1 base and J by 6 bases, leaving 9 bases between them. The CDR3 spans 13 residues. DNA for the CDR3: TGTGCCAGCAGCCAAGGGAGGGGCGCTGAAGCTTTCTTT. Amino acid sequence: CASSQGRGAEAFF.

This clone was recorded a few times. In DNA form, the CDR3 reads TGCGCCAGCAGCTTAGGGACTAGCGGGGGTACCTACGAGCAGTACTTC. Protein: CASSLGTSGGTYEQYF. This chain joins TRBV5-1 and TRBJ2-7; 14 nucleotides line up with TRBD2. Germline V gene sequence: CDR1 SGHRS, CDR2 YFSETQ. V was clipped by 2 bases and J by 2 bases; unmatched bases: 3. CDR3 size: 16 residues.

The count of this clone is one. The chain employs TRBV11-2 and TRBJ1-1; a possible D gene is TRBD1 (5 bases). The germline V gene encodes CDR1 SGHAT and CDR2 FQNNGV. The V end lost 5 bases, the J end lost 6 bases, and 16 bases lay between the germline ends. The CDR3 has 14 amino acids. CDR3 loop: CASSRRGNMAEAFF. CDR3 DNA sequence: TGTGCCAGCAGCCGCCGGGGGAATATGGCTGAAGCTTTCTTT. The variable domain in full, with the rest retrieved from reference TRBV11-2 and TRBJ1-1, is EAGVAQSPRYKIIEKRQSVAFWCNPISGHATLYWYQQILGQGPKLLIQFQNNGVVDDSQLPKDRFSAERLKGVDSTLKIQPAKLEDSAVYLCASSRRGNMAEAFFGQGTRLTVV.

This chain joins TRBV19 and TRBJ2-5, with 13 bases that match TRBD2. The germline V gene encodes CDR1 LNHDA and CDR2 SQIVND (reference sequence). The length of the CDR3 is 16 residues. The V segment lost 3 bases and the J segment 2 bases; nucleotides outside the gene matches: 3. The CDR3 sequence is CASSIGTSGVQETQYF. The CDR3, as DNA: TGTGCCAGTAGTATCGGGACTAGCGGGGTACAAGAGACCCAGTACTTC.

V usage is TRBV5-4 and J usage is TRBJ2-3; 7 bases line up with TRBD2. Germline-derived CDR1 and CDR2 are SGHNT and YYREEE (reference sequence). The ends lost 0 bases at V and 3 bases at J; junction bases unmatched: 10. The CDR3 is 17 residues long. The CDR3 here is CASSLANSGYPTDTQYF. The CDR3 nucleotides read TGTGCCAGCAGCTTGGCGAATAGCGGGTACCCAACAGATACGCAGTATTTT.

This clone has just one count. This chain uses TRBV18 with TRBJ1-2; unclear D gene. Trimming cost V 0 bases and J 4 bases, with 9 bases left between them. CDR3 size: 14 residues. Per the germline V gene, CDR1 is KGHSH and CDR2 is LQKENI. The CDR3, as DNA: TGTGCCAGCTCACCACCCTCGGTCACCTATGGCTACACCTTC. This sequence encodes CASSPPSVTYGYTF.

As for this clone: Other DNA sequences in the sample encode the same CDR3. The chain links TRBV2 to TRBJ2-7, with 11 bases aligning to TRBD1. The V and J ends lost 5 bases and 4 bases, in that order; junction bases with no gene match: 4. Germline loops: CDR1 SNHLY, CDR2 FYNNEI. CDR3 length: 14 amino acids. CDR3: CASSPGQGAYEQYF. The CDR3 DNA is TGTGCCAGCAGTCCAGGACAGGGGGCGTACGAGCAGTACTTC.

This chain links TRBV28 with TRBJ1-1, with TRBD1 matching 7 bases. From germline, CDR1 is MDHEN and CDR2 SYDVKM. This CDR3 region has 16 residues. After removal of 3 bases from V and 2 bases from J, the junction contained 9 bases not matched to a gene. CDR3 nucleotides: TGTGCCAGCAGTTTTTATTGGGGGACAGAAAACACTGAAGCTTTCTTT. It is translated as CASSFYWGTENTEAFF.

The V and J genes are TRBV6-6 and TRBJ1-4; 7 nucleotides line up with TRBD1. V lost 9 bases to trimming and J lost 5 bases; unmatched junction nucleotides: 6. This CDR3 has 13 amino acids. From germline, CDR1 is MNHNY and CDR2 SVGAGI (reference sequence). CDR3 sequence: CASEGQINEKLFF. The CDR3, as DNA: TGTGCCAGTGAGGGACAGATAAATGAAAAACTGTTTTTT.

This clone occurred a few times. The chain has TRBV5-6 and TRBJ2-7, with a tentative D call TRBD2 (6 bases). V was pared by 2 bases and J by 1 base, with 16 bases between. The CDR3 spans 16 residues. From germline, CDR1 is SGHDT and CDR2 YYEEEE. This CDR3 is CASSLTAVEGSYEQYF. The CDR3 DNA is TGTGCCAGCAGCTTAACCGCAGTGGAGGGTTCCTACGAGCAGTACTTC.

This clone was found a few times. For the CDR3, the DNA is TGTGCCAGTTCTGACAGGGCTCTGGGAAACACCATATATTTT. It yields the protein CASSDRALGNTIYF. The chain has TRBV19 and TRBJ1-3, with TRBD1 matching over 7 bases. The CDR3 extends over 14 amino acids. Looked up from germline, CDR1 is LNHDA and CDR2 is SQIVND (reference sequence). The V gene end was trimmed by 8 bases and the J gene end by 4 bases; junction bases not matched to a gene: 8.